This T cell receptor (beta chain) was sequenced for a study of T cells after yellow fever vaccination. Overall study results and limits: Contamination of FACS-sorted repertoires by abundant clonotypes from the bulk population could occur. Though weaker, the secondary response peaked faster, on day 5 versus 15. Booster samples showed a return of most primary-vaccination clones (around 96% CD4, approximately 85% CD8).

About this clonotype itself: Antigen unknown.

Template switching by 5'RACE produced TCR cDNA, adding a universal primer site and UMIs. TCRdb called the 5' RACE reads again in MiXCR, with one record for every CDR3 protein. The top ten clones hold roughly 18% of a sample with more than 350,000 distinct CDR3 sequences, around 10% of them seen once. V lost 5 bases and J lost 11, with 24 bases in between. The CDR3 runs to 15 residues. The V gene's germline CDR1 is SEHNR and CDR2 FQNEAQ (reference sequence). The sample in question was PBMCs, obtained on the day of the first yellow fever vaccination. The rearrangement links TRBV7-9 to TRBJ1-1, with D uncertain. This receptor was obtained from a man aged 18-30 years who received the YFV17D yellow fever vaccine. CDR3 nucleotides: TGTGCCAGCAGCCCAAGGATAGCAGTGGGATTAATTGCTTTCTTT. As protein: CASSPRIAVGLIAFF.